Given below is one TCR beta chain in context. The sample belongs to a study of T cells in Graves' hyperthyroidism and ophthalmopathy. The trim removed 0 bases at V and 5 bases at J, leaving 9 bases unmatched. The CDR3 has 17 residues. Per the germline V gene, CDR1 is LNHNV and CDR2 is YYDKDF (reference sequence). Regions amplified from RNA transcripts were the TCR beta CDR3 regions. A set of HTBI primers served as the primers for a first-round RT-PCR of the TCR CDR3. TCRdb re-derived calls from the multiplex PCR reads in MiXCR, one entry per CDR3 protein. The table records 700,000 or so distinct CDR3 sequences, about a sixth of them present only once.

The chain couples TRBV15 to TRBJ1-4, with 7 bases that match TRBD1. The sequence derives from a man between 18 and 35 years old with Graves' hyperthyroidism. The sequenced sample consisted of blood. The CDR3: CATSRETLKGANEKLFF. The CDR3 bases are TGTGCCACCAGCAGAGAGACGCTCAAGGGGGCGAATGAAAAACTGTTTTTT.